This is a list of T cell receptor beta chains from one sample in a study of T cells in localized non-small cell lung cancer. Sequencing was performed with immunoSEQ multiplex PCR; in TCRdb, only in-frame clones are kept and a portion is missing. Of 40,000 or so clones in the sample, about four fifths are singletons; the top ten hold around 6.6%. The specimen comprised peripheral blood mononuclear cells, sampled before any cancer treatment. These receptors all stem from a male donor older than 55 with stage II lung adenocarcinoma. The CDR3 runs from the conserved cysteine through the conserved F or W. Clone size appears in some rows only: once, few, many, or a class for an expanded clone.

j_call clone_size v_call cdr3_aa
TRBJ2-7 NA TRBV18 CASSPMGQNEQYF
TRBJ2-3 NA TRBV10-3 CAISEWGADTDTQYF
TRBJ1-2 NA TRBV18 CASSPGRGNYGYTF
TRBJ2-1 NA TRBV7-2 CASSLTQDTTYNEQFF
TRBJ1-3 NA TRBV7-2 CASSFGGRNTIYF
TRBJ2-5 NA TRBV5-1 CASSLGRTEQETQYF
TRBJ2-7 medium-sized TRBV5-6 CASSLWQLSYEQYF
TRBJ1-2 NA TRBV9 CASSAGYGYTF
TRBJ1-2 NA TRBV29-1 CSVESSTGFNYGYTF
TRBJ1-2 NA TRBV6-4 CATPYLYGYTF
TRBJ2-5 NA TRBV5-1 CASSLATPTETQYF
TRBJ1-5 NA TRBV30 CAWSGGVRQHF
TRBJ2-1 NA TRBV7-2 CASSLVAGVQQFF
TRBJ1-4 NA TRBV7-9 CASTRNNEKLFF
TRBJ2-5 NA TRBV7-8 CASSLRRERTSGSIRETQYF
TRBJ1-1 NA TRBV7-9 CASSSPTPTVRNTEAFF
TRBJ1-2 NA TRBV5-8 CASSFLGTGTRGYTF
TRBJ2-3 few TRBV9 CASSVEGVTDTQYF
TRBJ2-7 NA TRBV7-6 CASSLDSTQGEQYF
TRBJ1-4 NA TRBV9 CASSSQGATNEKLFF
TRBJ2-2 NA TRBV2 CASSLETPTTGELFF
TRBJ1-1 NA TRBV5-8 CASSLKGGSWAGPSNTEAFF
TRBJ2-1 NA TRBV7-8 CASSQGASGSNEQFF
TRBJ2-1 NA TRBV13 CASSLGTGSSYNEQFF
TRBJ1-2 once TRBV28 CASSVPGQGNYGYTF
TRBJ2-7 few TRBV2 CASSVGYEQYF
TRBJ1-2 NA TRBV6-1 CASMVSGTYGYTF
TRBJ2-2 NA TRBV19 CASSIDLRGTGELFF
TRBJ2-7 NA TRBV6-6 CAGSTGGYEQYF
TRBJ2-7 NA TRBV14 CASSQDAQGGWNEQYF
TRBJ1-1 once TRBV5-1 CASSPPGGSTEAFF
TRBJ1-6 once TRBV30 CAWSVTARAPLHF
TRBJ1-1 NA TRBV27 CASSLGQGLAEAFF
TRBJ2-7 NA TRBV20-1 CSASRAEEQYF
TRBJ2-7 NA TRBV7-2 CASSFSGSAYEQYF
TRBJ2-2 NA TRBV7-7 CASKFTGTGELFF
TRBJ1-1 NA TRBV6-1 CASSDPGQSNTEAFF
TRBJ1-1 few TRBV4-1 CASSQERTALTEAFF
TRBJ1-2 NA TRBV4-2 CASSHDRVSYGYTF
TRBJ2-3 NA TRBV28 CASSLQGPDTQYF
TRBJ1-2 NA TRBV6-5 CASRPTGRGYTF
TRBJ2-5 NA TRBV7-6 CASSLAGSGAHQETQYF
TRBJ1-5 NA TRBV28 CASSGWTGAQPQHF
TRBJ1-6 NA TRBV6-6 CASSHGRVGSPLHF
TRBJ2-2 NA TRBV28 CASSLSPRLSNTGELFF
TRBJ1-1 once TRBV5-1 CASSLALTPNTEAFF
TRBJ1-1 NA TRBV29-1 CSSTSSSNEAFF
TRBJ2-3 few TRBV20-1 CSARRDTQYF
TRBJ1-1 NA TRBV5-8 CASSLGGNTEAFF
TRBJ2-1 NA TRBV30 CAWSVGSNNEQFF
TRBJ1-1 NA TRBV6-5 CASSYSNPDRGTEAFF
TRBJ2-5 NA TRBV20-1 CSAGRQETQYF
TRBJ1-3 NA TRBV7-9 CASSPVETAGNTIYF
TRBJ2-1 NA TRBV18 CASSPRGITSGRAGSYNEQFF
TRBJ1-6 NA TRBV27 CASSDRGPYNSPLHF